This T cell receptor (beta chain) derives from a study of cytomegalovirus exposure and HLA in healthy donors. About the research overall: Early released data comprised 80 million to 90 million unique TCRs from HLA-typed donors.

CDR3 size: 13 residues. Trimming removed 5 bases from V and 13 bases from J; junction bases left unmatched: 16. Germline values: CDR1 GTSNPN, CDR2 SVGIG (reference sequence). Points from the study as a whole: For cytomegalovirus status, the classifier reportedly gave diagnoses with high specificity and sensitivity. Analysis performed later found more than 15,000 TCR beta sequences associated with HLA alleles at 0.05 false discovery rate. Roughly uniform depth of sequencing across donors was assumed in presence/absence analyses.

This clone was counted a single time. Its target is not known. Use of 60 Vbeta and 13 Jbeta primers characterized the PCR. The protocol was immunoSEQ multiplex PCR, while the TCRdb copy is restricted to in-frame clones and leaves out a portion. The table shows 50,000 or so clones, with about three quarters occurring only once. V and J are TRBV30 and TRBJ1-2; 7 positions agree with TRBD1. Input material: PBMCs. The receptor's source is a woman aged 40 to 50 in good health and CMV-seropositive. CDR3 sequence reads: CAWLRGQGGFATF. CDR3 in DNA: TGTGCCTGGCTAAGAGGGCAGGGGGGATTCGCCACCTTC.